Listed below are T cell receptor beta chains from one sample, sequenced in a study of early T cells in non-severe SARS-CoV-2 infection. From the 5' RACE reads, TCRdb called clonotypes with MiXCR, one entry per CDR3 protein. The sample yields 90,000 to 120,000 distinct CDR3 sequences, around 10% seen once. The material sequenced was whole blood. The receptors come from an adult who was a healthcare worker with PCR-confirmed SARS-CoV-2 infection or an uninfected control (not recorded which). CDR3s include the opening cysteine and the closing phenylalanine or tryptophan. D genes are given only for firm matches. Some rows mark clone size as missing; the rest say once, few, many or name a class of expanded clone.

-	few	TRBV9	TRBJ2-1	CASGSKSYNEQFF	TGTGCCAGCGGGAGTAAGTCCTACAATGAGCAGTTCTTC
TRBD1	many	TRBV4-1	TRBJ1-5	CASSQDRDQPQHF	TGCGCCAGCAGCCAGGACAGGGATCAGCCCCAGCATTTT
-	-	TRBV11-2	TRBJ2-1	CASSLVERVPFIHEQFF	TGTGCCAGCAGCTTAGTCGAGCGAGTCCCCTTTATCCATGAGCAGTTCTTC
-	few	TRBV25-1	TRBJ2-1	CASSDRLYNEQFF	TGTGCCAGCAGTGACCGGCTATACAATGAGCAGTTCTTC
-	-	TRBV19	TRBJ2-4	CASSINSRNIQYF	TGTGCCAGTAGTATAAACTCGAGAAACATTCAGTACTTC
-	-	TRBV29-1	TRBJ2-1	CSVYFYNEQFF	TGCAGCGTTTACTTTTACAATGAGCAGTTCTTC
-	many	TRBV7-9	TRBJ1-2	CASSDRLDSYTF	TGTGCCAGCAGCGATCGACTAGACAGCTACACCTTC
TRBD1	few	TRBV10-3	TRBJ2-5	CAISVTGGAETQYF	TGTGCCATCAGTGTGACAGGGGGAGCAGAGACCCAGTACTTC
TRBD1	many	TRBV6-5	TRBJ1-2	CASSYRDSGYGYTF	TGTGCCAGCAGTTACCGGGACAGTGGCTATGGCTACACCTTC
TRBD2	many	TRBV5-4	TRBJ2-7	CASRPGTSSYEQYF	TGTGCCAGCAGACCCGGGACTAGCTCCTACGAGCAGTACTTC
-	-	TRBV30	TRBJ2-1	CAWRRDKNEQFF	TGTGCCTGGAGACGGGACAAAAATGAGCAGTTCTTC
-	many	TRBV12-3/TRBV12-4	TRBJ1-2	CASSQRAGGYTF	TGTGCCAGCAGCCAACGAGCCGGAGGCTACACCTTC
TRBD1	many	TRBV20-1	TRBJ1-5	CSARVPGGGNQPQHF	TGCAGTGCTAGAGTACCAGGGGGCGGCAATCAGCCCCAGCATTTT
-	many	TRBV4-3	TRBJ1-2	CASSQDNRGNYGYTF	TGCGCCAGCAGCCAAGATAATCGGGGAAACTATGGCTACACCTTC
TRBD2	-	TRBV12-3/TRBV12-4	TRBJ2-3	CASSSLRRGLWGLVRDTQYF	TGTGCCAGCAGTTCCCTACGGAGGGGACTGTGGGGACTAGTGCGAGATACGCAGTATTTT
-	few	TRBV7-9	TRBJ2-3	CASSSRWGDTQYF	TGTGCCAGCAGCTCCCGCTGGGGAGATACGCAGTATTTT
-	few	TRBV5-5	TRBJ2-1	CASSLGWGSYNEQFF	TGTGCCAGCAGCTTGGGTTGGGGCTCCTACAATGAGCAGTTCTTC
-	many	TRBV12-3/TRBV12-4	TRBJ1-5	CASSPGTYQPQHF	TGTGCCAGCAGTCCGGGGACCTATCAGCCCCAGCATTTT
-	-	TRBV7-2	TRBJ2-5	CASSEEGDWYQETQYF	TGTGCCAGCAGCGAGGAGGGGGACTGGTACCAAGAGACCCAGTACTTC
TRBD1	-	TRBV6-5	TRBJ1-2	CASTSKGAPGYTF	TGTGCCAGCACCTCTAAGGGGGCCCCTGGCTACACCTTC
TRBD1	many	TRBV28	TRBJ2-2	CASSLGTGTRELFF	TGTGCCAGCAGTTTAGGGACAGGGACGAGGGAGCTGTTTTTT
-	-	TRBV28	TRBJ2-1	CASINSGDYNEQFF	TGTGCCAGCATTAACAGCGGAGACTACAATGAGCAGTTCTTC
-	few	TRBV28	TRBJ2-3	CASSSWEDTQYF	TGTGCCAGCAGTTCGTGGGAGGATACGCAGTATTTT
-	-	TRBV6-1	TRBJ2-3	CASSLSEATQYF	TGTGCCAGCAGCCTATCCGAAGCTACGCAGTATTTT
-	-	TRBV5-6	TRBJ1-4	CASTRRTNEKLFF	TGTGCCAGCACAAGAAGAACTAATGAAAAACTGTTTTTT
-	-	TRBV7-6	TRBJ1-1	CASSPPGHGLAEAFF	TGTGCCAGCAGCCCACCGGGACACGGTCTCGCTGAAGCTTTCTTT
-	-	TRBV5-6	TRBJ2-7	CASSLDATGTSYEQYF	TGTGCCAGCAGCTTGGACGCCACCGGTACGTCCTACGAGCAGTACTTC
-	-	TRBV12-3/TRBV12-4	TRBJ2-1	CASRGDLSSYNEQFF	TGTGCCAGCAGGGGGGACCTGAGCTCCTACAATGAGCAGTTCTTC
-	few	TRBV29-1	TRBJ1-4	CSVSNGGQQNEKLFF	TGCAGCGTTTCGAATGGAGGGCAGCAAAATGAAAAACTGTTTTTT
TRBD2	-	TRBV20-1	TRBJ2-5	CSASPLAGEVETQYF	TGCAGTGCTAGCCCTTTAGCGGGAGAGGTGGAGACCCAGTACTTC
TRBD1	many	TRBV20-1	TRBJ1-2	CSAWTGTGDGYTF	TGCAGTGCTTGGACCGGGACAGGGGACGGCTACACCTTC
TRBD2	many	TRBV11-2	TRBJ2-3	CASSQRISGSRPSDTQYF	TGTGCCAGCAGCCAACGGATAAGCGGGAGTAGACCTTCAGATACGCAGTATTTT
-	many	TRBV6-5	TRBJ2-1	CATLNLGNEQFF	TGTGCCACCCTGAATTTGGGCAATGAGCAGTTCTTC
-	many	TRBV4-3	TRBJ1-5	CASSQDRKNQPQHF	TGCGCCAGCAGCCAAGACAGGAAGAATCAGCCCCAGCATTTT
-	many	TRBV6-2/TRBV6-3	TRBJ2-1	CASSIAAADNEQFF	TGTGCCAGCAGCATAGCAGCGGCAGACAATGAGCAGTTCTTC
-	few	TRBV7-8	TRBJ1-1	CASSLAQGLMNTEAFF	TGTGCCAGCAGCTTGGCGCAGGGGTTAATGAACACTGAAGCTTTCTTT
TRBD2	-	TRBV27	TRBJ2-7	CASSSSLAGVSYEQYF	TGTGCCAGCAGTTCCAGTCTAGCGGGAGTGTCCTACGAGCAGTACTTC
-	many	TRBV5-4	TRBJ2-2	CASSSGNGTGELFF	TGTGCCAGCAGCTCAGGGAACGGGACCGGGGAGCTGTTTTTT
-	-	TRBV27	TRBJ1-4	CASRNRVGEKLFF	TGTGCCAGCCGGAACAGGGTGGGTGAAAAACTGTTTTTT
-	-	TRBV7-9	TRBJ2-7	CASSLAHSAGSYEQYF	TGTGCCAGCAGCTTAGCGCATAGCGCTGGCTCCTACGAGCAGTACTTC
-	many	TRBV5-1	TRBJ2-1	CASSLVAGASYNEQFF	TGCGCCAGCAGCTTGGTTGCGGGTGCCTCCTACAATGAGCAGTTCTTC
-	many	TRBV5-4	TRBJ2-6	CASSRQAYSGANVLIF	TGTGCCAGCAGCCGACAGGCGTACTCTGGGGCCAACGTCCTGATTTTC
TRBD1	many	TRBV5-6	TRBJ2-5	CASSTRDRVQETQYF	TGTGCCAGCAGCACTCGGGACAGGGTGCAAGAGACCCAGTACTTC
-	few	TRBV27	TRBJ2-2	CASRTLAAGELFF	TGTGCCAGCCGGACTTTGGCCGCCGGGGAGCTGTTTTTT
-	few	TRBV12-3/TRBV12-4	TRBJ1-2	CASSLVGSISNYGYTF	TGTGCCAGCAGTTTAGTGGGCTCTATATCTAACTATGGCTACACCTTC
TRBD2	-	TRBV7-6	TRBJ2-1	CASSPGGLVYNEQFF	TGTGCCAGCAGCCCTGGGGGACTAGTCTACAACGAGCAGTTCTTC
-	few	TRBV3-1	TRBJ2-3	CASSQGPLGADTQYF	TGTGCCAGCAGCCAAGGGCCCTTAGGGGCGGATACGCAGTATTTT
TRBD1	many	TRBV7-9	TRBJ2-7	CASSQLGQGLVQYF	TGTGCCAGCAGCCAATTGGGACAGGGACTTGTGCAGTACTTC
TRBD1	many	TRBV30	TRBJ2-6	CAWSDRVYSGANVLTF	TGTGCCTGGAGCGACAGGGTTTACTCTGGGGCCAACGTCCTGACTTTC
-	few	TRBV7-7	TRBJ2-2	CASSLGFGELFF	TGTGCCAGCAGCTTGGGGTTCGGGGAGCTGTTTTTT
-	-	TRBV10-2	TRBJ1-1	CASSEYPRAFF	TGCGCCAGCAGTGAGTATCCGCGAGCTTTCTTT
TRBD2	-	TRBV7-3	TRBJ2-5	CASSTSGSGETQYF	TGTGCCAGCAGCACCAGCGGGAGCGGCGAGACCCAGTACTTC
-	few	TRBV5-1	TRBJ1-5	CASSPRGPGLEPQHF	TGCGCCAGCAGCCCAAGGGGACCCGGTTTGGAGCCCCAGCATTTT
TRBD2	few	TRBV12-3/TRBV12-4	TRBJ2-7	CASSLLAGGVGEQYF	TGTGCCAGCAGTTTACTTGCGGGAGGGGTAGGCGAGCAGTACTTC